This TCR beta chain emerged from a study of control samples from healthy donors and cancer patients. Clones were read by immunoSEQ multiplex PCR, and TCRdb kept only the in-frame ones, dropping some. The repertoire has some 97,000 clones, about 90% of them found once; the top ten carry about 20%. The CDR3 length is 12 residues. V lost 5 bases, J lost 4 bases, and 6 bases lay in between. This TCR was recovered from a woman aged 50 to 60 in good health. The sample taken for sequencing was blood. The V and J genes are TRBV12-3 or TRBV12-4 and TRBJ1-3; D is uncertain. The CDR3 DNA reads TGTGCCAGCAGTGCCGGAGGAAACACCATATATTTT. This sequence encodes CASSAGGNTIYF.